The 10 T cell receptor beta chains presented below share a single source sample, sequenced in a study of blood T cell repertoires in COVID-19. Libraries were prepared by immunoSEQ multiplex PCR; TCRdb keeps only in-frame clonotypes and omits some of them. The sample records about 260,000 clones, around 87% being singletons. Sequenced sample: peripheral blood. The receptors here all came from a woman in her thirties or forties who had recovered from COVID-19.

A single count supports this clone. This rearrangement joins TRBV7-8 to TRBJ1-2; D is perhaps TRBD1 (6 bases). Looked up from germline, CDR1 is SGHVS and CDR2 is FQNEAQ. The V end lost 2 bases, the J end lost 6 bases, and 10 bases lay between the germline ends. This CDR3 contains 13 residues. CDR3 sequence (DNA): TGTGCCAGCAGCTTACAGCGGACAGATGGCTACACCTTC. Amino acid sequence: CASSLQRTDGYTF.

The rearrangement links TRBV5-4 to TRBJ2-7; tentative D call: TRBD1 (6 bases). Trimming pared 4 bases from V and 2 bases from J, leaving 13 bases between. Germline-derived CDR1 and CDR2 are SGHNT and YYREEE (reference sequence). This CDR3 is built from 14 residues. CDR3 amino acids: CASSTTGGPYEQYF. In nucleotides, the CDR3 is TGTGCCAGCAGCACGACAGGCGGACCCTACGAGCAGTACTTC. Full variable domain (remainder filled in from reference TRBV5-4 and TRBJ2-7): ETGVTQSPTHLIKTRGQQVTLRCSSQSGHNTVSWYQQALGQGPQFIFQYYREEENGRGNFPPRFSGLQFPNYSSELNVNALELDDSALYLCASSTTGGPYEQYFGPGTRLTVT.

A single count supports this clone. The rearrangement joins TRBV30 to TRBJ2-5; D possibly corresponds to TRBD1 (5 bases). The CDR3 sequence is 13 residues long. The germline CDR1 and CDR2 sequences are GTSNPN and SVGIG (reference sequence). Trimming removed 5 bases at V and 2 bases at J, with 12 bases between. Here the CDR3 reads CAWSFRAQETQYF. In nucleotides, the CDR3 is TGTGCCTGGTCATTCAGGGCACAAGAGACCCAGTACTTC.

The rearrangement links TRBV7-9 to TRBJ1-2; 8 bases are a match to TRBD1. The J segment lost 4 bases and the V segment lost 4 bases, leaving 8 bases of the junction unmatched. The CDR3 sequence is 15 residues long. In germline, CDR1 is SEHNR, CDR2 FQNEAQ (reference sequence). The DNA for the CDR3 is TGTGCCAGCAGCTCTGGGACAGGCGACTCCTATGGCTACACCTTC. Protein product: CASSSGTGDSYGYTF.

The chain couples TRBV6-4 to TRBJ1-2; 9 bases fit TRBD1. V was pared by 1 base and J by 3 bases, with 12 bases of the junction left unmatched. Per the germline V gene, CDR1 is MRHNA and CDR2 is SNTAGT. This CDR3 has 18 amino acids. CDR3 nucleotides: TGTGCCAGCAGTGACTGGCCGAGGGACAGGGCAGGTCACTATGGCTACACCTTC. Translation: CASSDWPRDRAGHYGYTF.

The rearrangement links TRBV7-8 to TRBJ1-5; 10 bases map to TRBD1. V dropped 5 bases and J dropped 7; count of bases not matched to a gene: 8. Per germline, CDR1 SGHVS and CDR2 FQNEAQ. The CDR3 loop spans 15 amino acids. In DNA, the CDR3 is TGTGCCAGCAGCACGGGACAGGGGATCAGCCAGCCCCAGCATTTT. This sequence encodes CASSTGQGISQPQHF.

CDR3 coding DNA: TGTGCCTGGAGTGGGGTTCCTACTCCAGGGTCGACTAACTATGGCTACACCTTC. Translating gives CAWSGVPTPGSTNYGYTF. The gene calls are TRBV30 and TRBJ1-2, with D possibly being TRBD1 (5 bases). Germline V gives CDR1 GTSNPN, CDR2 SVGIG (reference sequence). The CDR3 totals 18 residues. The V and J ends lost 1 base and 0 bases respectively, with 21 bases between them.

This chain joins TRBV7-9 and TRBJ2-1; 10 nucleotides agree with TRBD2. The CDR3 consists of 15 residues. Germline lookup yields CDR1 SEHNR and CDR2 FQNEAQ (reference sequence). V was clipped by 5 bases and J by 8 bases; unmatched bases: 9. CDR3 residues: CASSDPGLAFHEQFF. In DNA form, the CDR3 reads TGTGCCAGCAGCGATCCGGGACTAGCGTTCCATGAGCAGTTCTTC.

The chain has TRBV5-1 and TRBJ2-7; 10 bases are shared with TRBD1. Germline loops: CDR1 SGHRS, CDR2 YFSETQ. The CDR3 contains 16 residues. Losses at the gene ends were 0 bases for V and 1 base for J; bases not matched to a gene: 4. The DNA for the CDR3 is TGCGCCAGCAGCTTGGCGACAGGGGGCTTATCCTACGAGCAGTACTTC. Its translation is CASSLATGGLSYEQYF.

This clone is a singleton in its sample. The genes are TRBV7-6 and TRBJ2-2; the match to TRBD1 covers 7 bases. CDR1 and CDR2 (germline): SGHVS, FNYEAQ. Trimming took 6 bases from V and 0 from J; bases not matched to a gene: 10. The CDR3 is 17 amino acids. The CDR3 protein is CASRSYRGTANTGELFF. The CDR3 DNA reads as TGTGCCAGCAGATCATACAGGGGCACCGCGAACACCGGGGAGCTGTTTTTT. Full variable domain (rest looked up from reference TRBV7-6 and TRBJ2-2): GAGVSQSPRYKVTKRGQDVALRCDPISGHVSLYWYRQALGQGPEFLTYFNYEAQQDKSGLPNDRFSAERPEGSISTLTIQRTEQRDSAMYRCASRSYRGTANTGELFFGEGSRLTVL.